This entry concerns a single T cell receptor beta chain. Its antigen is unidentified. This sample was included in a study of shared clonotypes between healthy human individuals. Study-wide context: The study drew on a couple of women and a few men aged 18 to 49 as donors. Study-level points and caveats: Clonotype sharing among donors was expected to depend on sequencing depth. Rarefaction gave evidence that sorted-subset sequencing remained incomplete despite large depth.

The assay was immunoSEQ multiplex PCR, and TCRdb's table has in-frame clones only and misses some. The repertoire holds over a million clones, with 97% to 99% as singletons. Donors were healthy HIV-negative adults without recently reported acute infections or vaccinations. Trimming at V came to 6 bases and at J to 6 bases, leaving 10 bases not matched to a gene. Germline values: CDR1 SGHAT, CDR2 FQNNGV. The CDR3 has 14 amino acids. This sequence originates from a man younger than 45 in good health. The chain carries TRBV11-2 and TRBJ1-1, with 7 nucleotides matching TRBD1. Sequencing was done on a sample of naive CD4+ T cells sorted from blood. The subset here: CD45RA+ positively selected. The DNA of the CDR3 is TGTGCCAGCAGACCGACAGGGAGGGCGGCTGAAGCTTTCTTT. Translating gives CASRPTGRAAEAFF. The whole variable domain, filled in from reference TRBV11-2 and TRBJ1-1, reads EAGVAQSPRYKIIEKRQSVAFWCNPISGHATLYWYQQILGQGPKLLIQFQNNGVVDDSQLPKDRFSAERLKGVDSTLKIQPAKLEDSAVYLCASRPTGRAAEAFFGQGTRLTVV.